A selection of T cell receptor beta chains follows, all from one sample in a study of cytomegalovirus exposure and HLA in healthy donors. TCRdb keeps only in-frame clones here, not all; method: immunoSEQ multiplex PCR. The sample has approximately 180,000 clones, approximately 78% seen once. Sequencing was carried out using PBMCs. The receptors were gathered from a woman aged 45-59 years in good health and CMV-seropositive. Both conserved end residues are part of each CDR3. The D gene is left open where the match is weak. Clone size is given for some rows only: seen once, a few or many times, or a class if the clone is expanded.

abundance	v_gene	d_gene	j_gene	CDR3nt	CDR3aa
few	TRBV2	TRBD2	TRBJ2-2	TGTGCCAGCAGTGGGATGCGGGGGACGGTCACCGGGGAGCTGTTTTTT	CASSGMRGTVTGELFF
NA	TRBV14	NA	TRBJ1-2	TGTGCCAGCAGCCAAGAAGGGGAGGGTGGCTACACCTTC	CASSQEGEGGYTF
NA	TRBV6-1	NA	TRBJ2-2	TGTGCCAGCAAAACCAGTGGTTGGCACGCCGGGGAGCTGTTTTTT	CASKTSGWHAGELFF
NA	TRBV5-1	TRBD2	TRBJ2-7	TGCGCCAGCAGCTCCCTGGCAGCGGGGGGCTCCGAGCAGTACTTC	CASSSLAAGGSEQYF
NA	TRBV7-3	NA	TRBJ2-1	TGTGCCAGCAGCTTAGAGGGAAGCTCCTACAATGAGCAGTTCTTC	CASSLEGSSYNEQFF
NA	TRBV7-6	NA	TRBJ2-5	TGTGCCAGCGGATCGGGACTGAACCAAGAGACCCAGTACTTC	CASGSGLNQETQYF
NA	TRBV11-3	TRBD2	TRBJ2-1	TGTGCCAGCAGCCTATCTCTCGGATTAGCGGGGTCCAATGAGCAGTTCTTC	CASSLSLGLAGSNEQFF
NA	TRBV28	TRBD2	TRBJ2-7	TGTGCCACCGAACCCCTAGCGGGGGCCTTCTTC	CATEPLAGAFF
NA	TRBV10-3	NA	TRBJ2-3	TGTGCCATCAGTGAGTCGTACAGGGCTAGCACAGATACGCAGTATTTT	CAISESYRASTDTQYF
NA	TRBV7-9	NA	TRBJ1-2	TGTGCCAGCAGCTTAGTTCCTAATCGGGGTTGGGACTATGGCTACACCTTC	CASSLVPNRGWDYGYTF
NA	TRBV2	TRBD1	TRBJ2-7	TGTGCCAGCAGTTTGGGACAGGGGGCCTCCTACAAGCAGTACTTC	CASSLGQGASYKQYF
NA	TRBV2	NA	TRBJ2-2	TGTGCCAGCAGCCCATGGACAGCCACCGGGGAGCTGTTTTTT	CASSPWTATGELFF
once	TRBV4-1	NA	TRBJ2-7	TGCGCCAGCAGCGAAGGGGAGGGGGGACTCTCCTACGAGCAGTACTTC	CASSEGEGGLSYEQYF
NA	TRBV4-2	NA	TRBJ2-5	TGTGCCAGCAGCCAAGATTTGGGGCAGGGTGGAAAGACCCAGTACTTC	CASSQDLGQGGKTQYF
NA	TRBV5-5	TRBD2	TRBJ2-2	TGTGCCAGCAGCGTCGGGACTAGGTTCACCGGGGAGCTGTTTTTT	CASSVGTRFTGELFF
NA	TRBV6-5	TRBD1	TRBJ2-1	TGTGCCAGCAGGCGTGGACAGGGAAGGAATGAGCAGTTCTTC	CASRRGQGRNEQFF
NA	TRBV5-1	NA	TRBJ1-4	TGCGCCAGCGGCAGGAGGGTGGGGACTAATGAAAAACTGTTTTTT	CASGRRVGTNEKLFF
NA	TRBV5-4	NA	TRBJ2-1	TGTGCCAGCAGCTTGAGGGAGCGGTTGGTCAATGAGCAGTTCTTC	CASSLRERLVNEQFF
NA	TRBV7-9	TRBD1	TRBJ1-4	TGTGCCAGCAGCCCACCGGGACAGGGGTTGAATGAAAAACTGTTTTTT	CASSPPGQGLNEKLFF
NA	TRBV18	NA	TRBJ1-5	TGTGCCAGCTCACCAAGCACAGGGCGACAGCCCCAGCATTTT	CASSPSTGRQPQHF
NA	TRBV15	NA	TRBJ1-2	TGTGCCACCAGCAGAGATAGGGCAGGGTTTAGGGGCTACACCTTC	CATSRDRAGFRGYTF
few	TRBV19	TRBD1	TRBJ2-1	TGTGCCAGTACCCCTACGGACAGGGGGTTATACAATGAGCAGTTCTTC	CASTPTDRGLYNEQFF
NA	TRBV7-3	NA	TRBJ2-7	TGTGCCAGCAGTTTTGACAGGAGCTCCTACGAGCAGTACTTC	CASSFDRSSYEQYF
NA	TRBV6-5	NA	TRBJ2-7	TGTGCCAGCAGTTTCCGGGACATTTATGAGGAGCAGTACTTC	CASSFRDIYEEQYF
once	TRBV5-5	NA	TRBJ2-5	TGTGCCAGCAGCTTGGCCCCAGGGACCCAGTACTTC	CASSLAPGTQYF
NA	TRBV5-1	NA	TRBJ1-5	TGCGCCAGCAGCTTGGATGGAGAAGGGCCCCAGCATTTT	CASSLDGEGPQHF
NA	TRBV7-9	TRBD1	TRBJ1-2	TGTACCAGCAGCTTAGAGGGACAGCCCTTCGCCTTC	CTSSLEGQPFAF
NA	TRBV14	NA	TRBJ1-2	TGTGCCAGCAGCCCAGGACAGCCGGGGAACTATGGCTACACCTTC	CASSPGQPGNYGYTF
NA	TRBV6-1	NA	TRBJ2-5	TGTGCCAGCAGTCTGACGAAACAGGAGCAAGAGACCCAGTACTTC	CASSLTKQEQETQYF
NA	TRBV5-4	TRBD1	TRBJ1-1	TGTGCCAGCAGCTTGGAAGATGGACAGGTTAACACTGAAGCTTTCTTT	CASSLEDGQVNTEAFF
NA	TRBV2	NA	TRBJ2-7	TGTGCCAGCACAGAAGGGGGTGCCACGCTGAACTTC	CASTEGGATLNF
NA	TRBV19	NA	TRBJ2-1	TGTGCCAGTAGCAGCTTTGCGGGCAATGAGCAGTTCTTC	CASSSFAGNEQFF
NA	TRBV10-3	TRBD1	TRBJ1-5	TGTGCCATCAGTAACGGACAGGGTAGCAATCAGCCCCAGCATTTT	CAISNGQGSNQPQHF
once	TRBV5-1	NA	TRBJ2-1	TGCGCCAGCAGCTCCGCGACGACTGCCAATGAGCAGTTCTTC	CASSSATTANEQFF
NA	TRBV5-6	NA	TRBJ1-3	TGTGCCAGCAGCTTGGGCCAGGCCCGCCTCTCTGGAAACACCATATATTTT	CASSLGQARLSGNTIYF
few	TRBV5-1	TRBD2	TRBJ2-3	TGCGCCAGCAGCTTAGCGGGGGGGTCCCAAGATACGCAGTATTTT	CASSLAGGSQDTQYF
NA	TRBV5-1	TRBD1	TRBJ1-1	TGCGCCAGCAGACCTACGACAGGGGGGAACACTGAAGCTTTCTTT	CASRPTTGGNTEAFF
NA	TRBV5-6	TRBD1	TRBJ1-2	TGTGCCAGCAGCCCCGGGACAGGGAGGGGGCTTAACTATGGCTACACCTTC	CASSPGTGRGLNYGYTF
NA	TRBV6-5	TRBD1	TRBJ1-2	TGTGCCAGCAGGGGACAGGGGGCCTACTCTAGGGGCTACACCTTC	CASRGQGAYSRGYTF
NA	TRBV5-6	NA	TRBJ2-2	TGTGCCAGCAGTCTCGACAGGACAAACACCGGGGAGCTGTTTTTT	CASSLDRTNTGELFF
NA	TRBV27	TRBD1	TRBJ2-6	TGTGCCAGCAGTTCAGGGGGCGGCTCTGGGGCCAACGTCCTGACTTTC	CASSSGGGSGANVLTF
NA	TRBV19	TRBD2	TRBJ2-5	TGTGCCAGTAGTCCTCGGACTAGCGGGGGACTTGAGACCCAGTACTTC	CASSPRTSGGLETQYF
NA	TRBV19	TRBD1	TRBJ2-7	TGTGCCAGTAGTTCGCGACAGGGTGGGACCTACGAGCAGTACTTC	CASSSRQGGTYEQYF
NA	TRBV5-1	NA	TRBJ1-6	TGCGCCAGCAGCCACTACAGGGACGGTAATTCACCCCTCCACTTT	CASSHYRDGNSPLHF
NA	TRBV7-3	TRBD1	TRBJ1-3	TGTGCCAGCAGCTTAATCTTTGGACAGGGAGGAAACACCATATATTTT	CASSLIFGQGGNTIYF
NA	TRBV19	TRBD2	TRBJ2-1	TGTGCCAGTAGTATAGATAGGGCGGGGGATGAGCAGTTCTTC	CASSIDRAGDEQFF
NA	TRBV5-1	NA	TRBJ2-7	TGCGCCAGCAGCACATCCGGGACTGCCTACGAGCAGTACTTC	CASSTSGTAYEQYF
NA	TRBV30	NA	TRBJ1-5	TGTGCCTGGAGTATTACTGGGAGGGGCAATCAGCCCCAGCATTTT	CAWSITGRGNQPQHF
NA	TRBV6-1	TRBD1	TRBJ1-2	TGTGCCAGCGCCGGGACAGGACCTTCTTATGGCTACACCTTC	CASAGTGPSYGYTF
NA	TRBV5-6	NA	TRBJ2-1	TGTGCCAGCAGCTTGGGGCGGGCGGGCAATGAGCAGTTCTTC	CASSLGRAGNEQFF
NA	TRBV6-9	TRBD1	TRBJ2-7	TGTGCCAGCAGGCAGGACAGGATCGATACCGAGCAGTACTTC	CASRQDRIDTEQYF
NA	TRBV6-5	NA	TRBJ2-3	TGTGCCAGCAGTCGTGGTACAAACACAGATACGCAGTATTTT	CASSRGTNTDTQYF
few	TRBV5-4	NA	TRBJ2-3	TGTGCCAGCAGCTTGTCAGGGGGGCGGACAGATACGCAGTATTTT	CASSLSGGRTDTQYF
NA	TRBV2	TRBD1	TRBJ1-2	TGTGCCAGCAGGGGGGACAGTAACTATGGCTACACCTTC	CASRGDSNYGYTF